This TCR beta chain is from a study of OX40 agonist ivuxolimab in advanced cancers. Study-level information: Of mixed ages from about 20 to 80 and averaging roughly 60 years, the group was about 80% male. Partial responses were achieved by three patients, one with hepatocellular carcinoma and two with cutaneous melanoma.

The CDR3 adds up to 14 amino acids, both ends counted. Germline V gives CDR1 MNHNS, CDR2 SASEGT. Method: immunoSEQ multiplex PCR; TCRdb's copy keeps in-frame clones and lacks some. Of 95,000 to 120,000 clones detected, around 90% appear once; the ten largest clones hold 0.66%. This clone was observed once. It is unclear where the CDR3 begins or ends on the DNA, so no DNA is shown, and the CDR3 is as TCRdb lists it. The chain employs TRBV6-1 and TRBJ1-5; the D segment call TRBD1 is taken from the table without a DNA check. The TCR originated in an adult with an advanced solid tumor such as melanoma, head and neck, liver or kidney cancer. Sequences were derived from CD4+ or CD8+ T cells sorted from blood, sampled in a trial of the OX40 agonist ivuxolimab. The chain's CDR3 is CASILDRHNQPQHF.